Sequencing of this T cell receptor (beta chain) was carried out in a study of early T cells in non-severe SARS-CoV-2 infection. Whole-study context: The sequenced material was bulk RNA from unsorted whole blood, and its chains were unpaired.

Unique molecular identifiers (one per individual cDNA molecule) were attached. TCRdb re-derived calls from the 5' RACE reads in MiXCR, one entry per CDR3 protein. The sample holds more than 85,000 distinct CDR3 sequences; roughly 14% are singletons and the top ten take less than 8%. This CDR3 has 15 amino acids. CDR1 and CDR2 from the germline V gene are DFQATT and SNEGSKA (reference sequence). V lost 0 bases to trimming and J lost 1 base; unmatched junction nucleotides: 3. This receptor was taken from an adult who was a healthcare worker with PCR-confirmed SARS-CoV-2 infection or an uninfected control (not recorded which). Material for sequencing was whole blood. V is TRBV20-1 and J is TRBJ2-7; 10 positions agree with TRBD2. The CDR3, as DNA: TGCAGTGCTAGAGACCTAGCGGGAGAATCCTACGAGCAGTACTTC. It translates to CSARDLAGESYEQYF.